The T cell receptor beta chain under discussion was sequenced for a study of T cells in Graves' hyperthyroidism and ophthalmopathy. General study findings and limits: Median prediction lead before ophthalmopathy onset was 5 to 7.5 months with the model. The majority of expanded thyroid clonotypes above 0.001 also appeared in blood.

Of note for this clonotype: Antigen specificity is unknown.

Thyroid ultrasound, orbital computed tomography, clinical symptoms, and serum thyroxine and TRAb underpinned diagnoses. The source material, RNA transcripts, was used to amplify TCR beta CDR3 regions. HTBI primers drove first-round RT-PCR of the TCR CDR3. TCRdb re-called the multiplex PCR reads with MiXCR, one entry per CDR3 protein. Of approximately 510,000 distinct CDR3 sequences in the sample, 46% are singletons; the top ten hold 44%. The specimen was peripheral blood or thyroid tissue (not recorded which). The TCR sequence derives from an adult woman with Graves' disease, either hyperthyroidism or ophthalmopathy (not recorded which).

CDR3 DNA sequence: TGTGCCAGCAGTCGCCTAGGAGCGGGAGAGACCCAGTACTTC. It is translated as CASSRLGAGETQYF. The V and J genes are TRBV7-9 and TRBJ2-5; possible D gene TRBD2, 6 bases. The CDR3 is made up of 14 amino acids. The ends were cut back, 6 bases at V and 4 bases at J, with 15 bases in the middle. Germline V lookup: CDR1 SEHNR, CDR2 FQNEAQ (reference sequence).